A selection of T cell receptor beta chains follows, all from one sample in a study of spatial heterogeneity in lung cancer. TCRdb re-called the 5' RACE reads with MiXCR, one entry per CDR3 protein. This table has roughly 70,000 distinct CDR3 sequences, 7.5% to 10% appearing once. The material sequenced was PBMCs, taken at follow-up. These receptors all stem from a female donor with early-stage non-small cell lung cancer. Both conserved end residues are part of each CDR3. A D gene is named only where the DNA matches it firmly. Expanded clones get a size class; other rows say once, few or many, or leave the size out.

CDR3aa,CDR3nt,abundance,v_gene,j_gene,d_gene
CAISESRTGNYGYTF,TGTGCCATCAGTGAGTCCCGGACGGGGAACTATGGCTACACCTTC,many,TRBV10-3,TRBJ1-2,NA
CATRTPVSGRSGEQFF,TGTGCCACCCGGACCCCAGTTAGCGGGAGAAGTGGGGAGCAGTTCTTC,many,TRBV6-2/TRBV6-3,TRBJ2-1,TRBD2
CASSASEVNQPQHF,TGTGCCAGCTCAGCCTCGGAGGTAAATCAGCCCCAGCATTTT,few,TRBV18,TRBJ1-5,NA
CSARRNTGELFF,TGCAGTGCTCGGAGGAACACCGGGGAGCTGTTTTTT,few,TRBV20-1,TRBJ2-2,NA
CASSLSPRTDNYGYTF,TGTGCCAGCAGCTTATCCCCTAGGACAGACAACTATGGCTACACCTTC,many,TRBV7-9,TRBJ1-2,NA
CSAREASGQYEQYF,TGCAGTGCTAGGGAGGCTAGCGGACAATACGAGCAGTACTTC,many,TRBV20-1,TRBJ2-7,TRBD2
CASSNRDPGGEQYF,TGCGCCAGCAGCAACCGGGACCCAGGAGGCGAGCAGTACTTC,many,TRBV10-1,TRBJ2-7,NA
CAISSGQGHQPQHF,TGTGCCATCAGCTCGGGACAGGGTCATCAGCCCCAGCATTTT,many,TRBV10-3,TRBJ1-5,TRBD1
CATSLQGGDTQYF,TGTGCCACCAGTTTGCAGGGAGGAGATACGCAGTATTTT,many,TRBV24-1,TRBJ2-3,NA
CASSGDSGSYNEQFF,TGCGCCAGCAGCGGTGATTCAGGGTCCTACAATGAGCAGTTCTTC,many,TRBV5-1,TRBJ2-1,NA
CASSLFRTGADTQYF,TGTGCCAGCAGCTTATTCCGGACCGGAGCAGATACGCAGTATTTT,many,TRBV11-2,TRBJ2-3,NA
CASSPAGLAGSSTDTQYF,TGTGCCAGCTCACCAGCCGGACTAGCGGGAAGTAGCACAGATACGCAGTATTTT,NA,TRBV18,TRBJ2-3,TRBD2
CASRFQRYEQYF,TGTGCCAGCAGATTTCAACGCTACGAGCAGTACTTC,many,TRBV12-3/TRBV12-4,TRBJ2-7,NA
CASRGTASTDTQYF,TGTGCCAGCAGGGGGACCGCTAGCACAGATACGCAGTATTTT,NA,TRBV2,TRBJ2-3,NA
CASSSVSGRGTGELFF,TGTGCCAGCAGCTCAGTTAGCGGGAGGGGCACCGGGGAGCTGTTTTTT,many,TRBV11-2,TRBJ2-2,TRBD2
CASSLRSVSTDTQYF,TGTGCCAGCAGCTTACGCTCGGTTAGCACAGATACGCAGTATTTT,many,TRBV7-3,TRBJ2-3,NA
CASSSRGGELFF,TGTGCCAGCAGCTCCCGGGGGGGGGAGCTGTTTTTT,few,TRBV7-2,TRBJ2-2,NA
CAISSQGARTEAFF,TGTGCCATCAGTAGTCAGGGGGCGAGGACTGAAGCTTTCTTT,few,TRBV10-3,TRBJ1-1,TRBD1
CASSQQLSELTQYF,TGTGCCAGCAGCCAACAACTAAGCGAGCTTACGCAGTATTTT,many,TRBV3-1,TRBJ2-3,NA
CAISESGSYNEQFF,TGTGCCATCAGTGAAAGCGGGAGTTACAATGAGCAGTTCTTC,many,TRBV10-3,TRBJ2-1,TRBD2
CASSLQGNYGYSF,TGTGCCAGTAGCCTACAGGGGAACTATGGCTACTCCTTC,NA,TRBV19,TRBJ1-2,TRBD1
CASSLGPPGANVLTF,TGTGCCAGCAGCTTAGGGCCACCCGGGGCCAACGTCCTGACTTTC,many,TRBV7-3,TRBJ2-6,NA
CATSWGLAGDSGGELFF,TGTGCCACCAGCTGGGGACTAGCGGGAGATTCGGGCGGGGAGCTGTTTTTT,NA,TRBV15,TRBJ2-2,TRBD2
CASSYSASFGQLDSPLHF,TGTGCCAGCAGTTATTCGGCTTCTTTCGGACAGCTGGATTCACCCCTCCACTTT,many,TRBV6-5,TRBJ1-6,NA
CASSEPNIPYEQYF,TGTGCCAGCAGTGAACCGAATATTCCCTACGAGCAGTACTTC,few,TRBV2,TRBJ2-7,NA
CASTLSSYNEQFF,TGTGCCAGCACCCTCAGTTCCTACAATGAGCAGTTCTTC,many,TRBV7-2,TRBJ2-1,NA
CASTRGGQTRELFF,TGTGCCAGCACCCGAGGGGGTCAAACCCGGGAGCTGTTTTTT,once,TRBV28,TRBJ2-2,NA
CASSDSSQGYEQYF,TGTGCCAGCAGCGACAGTTCACAGGGGTACGAGCAGTACTTC,NA,TRBV9,TRBJ2-7,TRBD1
CASSLAGQLSGANVLTF,TGCGCCAGCAGCTTGGCGGGACAACTCTCTGGGGCCAACGTCCTGACTTTC,many,TRBV5-1,TRBJ2-6,NA
CASCGQGADTQYF,TGTGCCAGCTGCGGACAGGGGGCAGATACGCAGTATTTT,few,TRBV2,TRBJ2-3,TRBD1
CASSSGTSLEQYF,TGTGCCAGCAGCTCCGGGACCTCCCTAGAGCAGTACTTC,many,TRBV7-6,TRBJ2-7,NA
CAIRLSRELDQPQHF,TGTGCCATCAGATTGAGTCGAGAGTTGGATCAGCCCCAGCATTTT,many,TRBV10-3,TRBJ1-5,NA